This T cell receptor (beta chain) was recovered during a study of blood T cell repertoires in COVID-19. Looking at the study overall: Material from acute and convalescent COVID-19 was sourced from the United States, Italy and Spain. T cells, B-cell-depleted T cells, or PBMCs provided the cDNA or gDNA that served as material.

The assay was immunoSEQ multiplex PCR, and TCRdb's table has in-frame clones only and misses some. The sample gives some 490,000 clones, 70% to 90% of which show up once; roughly 3.2% is in the top ten. The CDR3 sequence is 15 residues long. V shed 4 bases, J shed 5 bases, and the junction held 7 bases outside the gene matches. The germline V gene has CDR1 MGHRA and CDR2 YSYEKL. The source material was peripheral blood. The TCR comes from a human donor in a cohort sampled during active COVID-19. The chain combines TRBV4-1 with TRBJ1-1; TRBD1 matches at 10 bases. The CDR3 region has the DNA TGCGCCAGCAGCCCTTGGACAGGGGGAGGGACTGAAGCTTTCTTT. Protein sequence: CASSPWTGGGTEAFF.